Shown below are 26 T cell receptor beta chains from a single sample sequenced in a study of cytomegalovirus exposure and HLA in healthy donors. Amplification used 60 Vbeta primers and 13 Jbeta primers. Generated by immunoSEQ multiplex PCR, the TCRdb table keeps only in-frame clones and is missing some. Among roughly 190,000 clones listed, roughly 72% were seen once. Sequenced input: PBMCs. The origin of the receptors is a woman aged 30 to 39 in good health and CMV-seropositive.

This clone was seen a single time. The DNA of the CDR3 is TGCGCCAGCAGCCAAGAAACGGCCAGGAAAGCTTTCTTT. Its protein product is CASSQETARKAFF. V and J are TRBV4-1 and TRBJ1-1; D is ambiguous. The CDR3 covers 13 residues. Germline CDR1 and CDR2: MGHRA and YSYEKL. Trimming pared 0 bases from V and 9 bases from J, leaving 11 bases between.

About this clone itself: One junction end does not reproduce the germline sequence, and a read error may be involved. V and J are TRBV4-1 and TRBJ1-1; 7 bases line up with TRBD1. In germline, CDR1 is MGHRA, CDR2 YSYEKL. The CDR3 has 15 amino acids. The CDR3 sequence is CASSHILTGNAEAFF. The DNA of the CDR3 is TGCGCCAGCAGCCATATTTTGACAGGGAACGCTGAAGCTTTCTTT.

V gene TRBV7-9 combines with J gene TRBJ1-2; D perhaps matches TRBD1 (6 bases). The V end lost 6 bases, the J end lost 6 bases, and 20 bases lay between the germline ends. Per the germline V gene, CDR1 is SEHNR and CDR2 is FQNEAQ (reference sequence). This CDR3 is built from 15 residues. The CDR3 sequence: CASSPLGLGGDGYTF. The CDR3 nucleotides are TGTGCCAGCAGTCCCCTTGGATTAGGGGGTGATGGCTACACCTTC.

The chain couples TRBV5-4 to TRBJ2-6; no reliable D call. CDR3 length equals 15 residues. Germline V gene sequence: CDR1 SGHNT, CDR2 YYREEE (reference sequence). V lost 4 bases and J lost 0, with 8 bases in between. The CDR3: CASSIRSSGANVLTF. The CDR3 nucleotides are TGTGCCAGCAGCATTCGGAGCTCTGGGGCCAACGTCCTGACTTTC.

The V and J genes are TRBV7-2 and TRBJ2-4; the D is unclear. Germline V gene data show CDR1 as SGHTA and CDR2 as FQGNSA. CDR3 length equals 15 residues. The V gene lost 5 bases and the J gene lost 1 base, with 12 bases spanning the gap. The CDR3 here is CASSALTVAKNIQYF. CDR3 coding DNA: TGTGCCAGCAGCGCCCTAACTGTCGCCAAAAACATTCAGTACTTC.

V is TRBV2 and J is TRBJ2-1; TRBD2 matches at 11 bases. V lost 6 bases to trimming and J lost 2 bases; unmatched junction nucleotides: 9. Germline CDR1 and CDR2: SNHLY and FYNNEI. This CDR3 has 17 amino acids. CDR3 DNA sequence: TGTGCCAGCAGAAAACTAGCGGGGGATGCTACCTACAATGAGCAGTTCTTC. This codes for CASRKLAGDATYNEQFF. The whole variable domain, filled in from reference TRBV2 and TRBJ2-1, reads EPEVTQTPSHQVTQMGQEVILRCVPISNHLYFYWYRQILGQKVEFLVSFYNNEISEKSEIFDDQFSVERPDGSNFTLKIRSTKLEDSAMYFCASRKLAGDATYNEQFFGPGTRLTVL.

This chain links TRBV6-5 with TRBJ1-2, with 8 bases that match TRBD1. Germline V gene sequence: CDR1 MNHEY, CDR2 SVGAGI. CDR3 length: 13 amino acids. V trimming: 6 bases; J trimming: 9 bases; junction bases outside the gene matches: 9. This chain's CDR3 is CASRPQGALSYTF. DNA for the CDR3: TGTGCCAGCAGACCTCAGGGGGCGCTGAGCTACACCTTC.

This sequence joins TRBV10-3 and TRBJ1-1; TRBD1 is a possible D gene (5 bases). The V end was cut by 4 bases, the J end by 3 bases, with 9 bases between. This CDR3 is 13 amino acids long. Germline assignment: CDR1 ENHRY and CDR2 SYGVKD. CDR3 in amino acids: CAISVGGDTEAFF. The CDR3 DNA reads TGTGCCATCAGTGTGGGGGGGGACACTGAAGCTTTCTTT.

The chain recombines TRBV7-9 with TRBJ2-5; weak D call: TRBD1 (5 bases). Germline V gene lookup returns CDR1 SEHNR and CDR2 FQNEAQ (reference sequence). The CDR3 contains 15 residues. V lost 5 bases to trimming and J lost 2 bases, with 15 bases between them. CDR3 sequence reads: CASSPKSRGQETQYF. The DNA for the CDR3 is TGTGCCAGCAGCCCGAAGTCTAGGGGTCAAGAGACCCAGTACTTC. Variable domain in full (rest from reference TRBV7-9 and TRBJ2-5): DTGVSQNPRHKITKRGQNVTFRCDPISEHNRLYWYRQTLGQGPEFLTYFQNEAQLEKSRLLSDRFSAERPKGSFSTLEIQRTEQGDSAMYLCASSPKSRGQETQYFGPGTRLLVL.

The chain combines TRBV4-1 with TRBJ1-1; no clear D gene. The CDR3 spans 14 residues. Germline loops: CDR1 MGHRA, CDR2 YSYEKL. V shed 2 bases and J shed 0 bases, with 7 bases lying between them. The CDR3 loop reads CASSQSDMNTEAFF. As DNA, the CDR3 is TGCGCCAGCAGCCAATCAGACATGAACACTGAAGCTTTCTTT.

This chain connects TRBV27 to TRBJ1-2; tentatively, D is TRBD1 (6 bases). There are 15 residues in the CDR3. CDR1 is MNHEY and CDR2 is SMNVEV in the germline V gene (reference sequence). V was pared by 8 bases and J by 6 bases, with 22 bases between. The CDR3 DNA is TGTGCCAGCTCGCAGCGGACAGCGGAAATAAATGGCTACACCTTC. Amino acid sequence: CASSQRTAEINGYTF.

CDR3 sequence: CASSYSRDNAYEQYF. The CDR3 region has the DNA TGTGCCAGCAGTTATTCCCGGGACAACGCCTACGAGCAGTACTTC. The chain combines TRBV6-5 with TRBJ2-5; TRBD1 might be the D (6 bases). The J call is doubtful: the DNA matches TRBJ2-7 better. Germline values: CDR1 MNHEY, CDR2 SVGAGI. CDR3 size: 15 residues.

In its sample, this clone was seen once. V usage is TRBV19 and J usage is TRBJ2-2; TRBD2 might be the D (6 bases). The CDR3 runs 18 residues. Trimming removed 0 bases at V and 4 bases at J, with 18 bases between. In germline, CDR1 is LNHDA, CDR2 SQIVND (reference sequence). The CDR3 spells CASSIDPAVEGFTGELFF. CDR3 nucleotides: TGTGCCAGTAGTATAGATCCGGCTGTGGAGGGTTTCACCGGGGAGCTGTTTTTT.

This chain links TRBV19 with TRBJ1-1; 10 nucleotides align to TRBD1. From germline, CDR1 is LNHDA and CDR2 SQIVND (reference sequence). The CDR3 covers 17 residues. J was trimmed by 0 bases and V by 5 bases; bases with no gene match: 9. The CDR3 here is CASSPEGQGILNTEAFF. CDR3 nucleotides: TGTGCCAGTAGTCCCGAGGGACAGGGGATTCTGAACACTGAAGCTTTCTTT.

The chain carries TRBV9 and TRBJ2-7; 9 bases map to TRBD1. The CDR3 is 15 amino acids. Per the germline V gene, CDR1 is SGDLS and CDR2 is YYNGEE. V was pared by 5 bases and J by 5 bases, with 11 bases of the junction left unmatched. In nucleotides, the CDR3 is TGTGCCAGCAGTAAATCCGGGACAGGGATCCACGAGCAGTACTTC. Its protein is CASSKSGTGIHEQYF.

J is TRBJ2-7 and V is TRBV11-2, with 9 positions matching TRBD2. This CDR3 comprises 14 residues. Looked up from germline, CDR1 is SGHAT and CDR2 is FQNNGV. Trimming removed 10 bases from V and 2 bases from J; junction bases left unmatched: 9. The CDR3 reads CAIAKREAPYEQYF. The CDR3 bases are TGTGCCATCGCCAAGCGGGAGGCCCCCTACGAGCAGTACTTC.

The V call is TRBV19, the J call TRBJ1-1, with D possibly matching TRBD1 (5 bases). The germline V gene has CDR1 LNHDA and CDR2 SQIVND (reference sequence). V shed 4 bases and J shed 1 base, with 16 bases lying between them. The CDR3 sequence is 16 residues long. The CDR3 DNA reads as TGTGCCAGTAGTACGAACCCGGGGGGTTGGAACACTGAAGCTTTCTTT. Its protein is CASSTNPGGWNTEAFF. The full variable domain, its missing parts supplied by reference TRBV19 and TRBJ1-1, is DGGITQSPKYLFRKEGQNVTLSCEQNLNHDAMYWYRQDPGQGLRLIYYSQIVNDFQKGDIAEGYSVSREKKESFPLTVTSAQKNPTAFYLCASSTNPGGWNTEAFFGQGTRLTVV.

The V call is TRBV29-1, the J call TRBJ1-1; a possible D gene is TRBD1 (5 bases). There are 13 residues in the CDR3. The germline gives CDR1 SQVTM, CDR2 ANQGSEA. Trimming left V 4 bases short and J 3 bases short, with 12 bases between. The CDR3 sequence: CSVGSTGDTEAFF. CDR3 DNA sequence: TGCAGCGTTGGCTCGACGGGGGACACTGAAGCTTTCTTT.

CDR3 sequence (DNA): TGTGCCTGGAGTGGAGAAACAGGGCGAAGCAATCAGCCCCAGCATTTT. This sequence encodes CAWSGETGRSNQPQHF. The V and J genes are TRBV30 and TRBJ1-5, with TRBD1 as a possible D gene (6 bases). Trimming pared 1 base from V and 1 base from J, leaving 14 bases between. Looked up from germline, CDR1 is GTSNPN and CDR2 is SVGIG (reference sequence). This CDR3 has 16 residues.

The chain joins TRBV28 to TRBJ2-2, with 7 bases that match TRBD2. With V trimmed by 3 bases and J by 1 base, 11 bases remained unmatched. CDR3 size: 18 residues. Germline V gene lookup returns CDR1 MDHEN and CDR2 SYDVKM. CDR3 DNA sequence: TGTGCCAGCAGTTTCCCACCCGGGAGGCAGCAGAACACCGGGGAGCTGTTTTTT. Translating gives CASSFPPGRQQNTGELFF.

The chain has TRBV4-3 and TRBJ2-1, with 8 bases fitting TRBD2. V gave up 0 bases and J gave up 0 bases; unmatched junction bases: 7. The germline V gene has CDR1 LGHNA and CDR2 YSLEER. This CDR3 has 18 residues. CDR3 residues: CASSQEAIAGNSYNEQFF. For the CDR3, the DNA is TGCGCCAGCAGCCAAGAGGCGATAGCGGGAAACTCCTACAATGAGCAGTTCTTC.

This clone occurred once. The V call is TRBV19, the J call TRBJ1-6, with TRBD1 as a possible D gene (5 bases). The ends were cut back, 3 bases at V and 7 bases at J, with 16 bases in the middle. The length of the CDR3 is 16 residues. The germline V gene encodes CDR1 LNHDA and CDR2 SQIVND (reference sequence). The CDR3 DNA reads TGTGCCAGTAGTATGGATCAGGCAGGGTCGAATTCACCCCTCCACTTT. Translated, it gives CASSMDQAGSNSPLHF.

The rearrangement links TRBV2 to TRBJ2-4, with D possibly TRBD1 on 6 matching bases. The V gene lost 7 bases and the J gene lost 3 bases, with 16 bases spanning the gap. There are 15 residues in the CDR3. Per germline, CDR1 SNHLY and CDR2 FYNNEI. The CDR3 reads CASTRQVEDKNIQYF. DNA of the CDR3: TGTGCCAGCACCCGACAGGTAGAGGACAAAAACATTCAGTACTTC.

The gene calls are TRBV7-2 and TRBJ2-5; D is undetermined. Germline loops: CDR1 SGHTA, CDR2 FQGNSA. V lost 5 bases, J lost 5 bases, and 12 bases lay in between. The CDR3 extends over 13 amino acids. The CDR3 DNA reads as TGTGCCAGCAGCCGATCCCAGATGGAGACCCAGTACTTC. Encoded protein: CASSRSQMETQYF.

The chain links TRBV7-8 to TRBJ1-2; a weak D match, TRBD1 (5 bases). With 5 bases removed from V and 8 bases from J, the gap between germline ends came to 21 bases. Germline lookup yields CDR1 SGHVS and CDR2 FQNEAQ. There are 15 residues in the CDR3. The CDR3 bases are TGTGCCAGCAGCGCGGGACCTGGGAGGCGGGCCGGCTACACCTTC. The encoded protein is CASSAGPGRRAGYTF.

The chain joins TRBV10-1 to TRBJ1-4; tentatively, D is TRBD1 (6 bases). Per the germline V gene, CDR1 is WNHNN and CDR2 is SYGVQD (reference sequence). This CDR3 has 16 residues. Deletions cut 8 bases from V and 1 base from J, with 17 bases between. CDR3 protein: CASREEDRRTNEKLFF. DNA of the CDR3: TGCGCCAGCCGGGAGGAGGACAGAAGAACTAATGAAAAACTGTTTTTT.